This is a list of T cell receptor beta chains from one sample in a study of control samples from healthy donors and cancer patients. TCRdb's copy holds only in-frame clones and misses some; the assay was immunoSEQ multiplex PCR. The table records 200,000 to 250,000 clones, around 94% of them present only once. The sequenced material came from blood. These receptors came from a man in his fifties or sixties in good health. The CDR3 runs from the conserved cysteine through the conserved F or W. Each record gives: V gene, J gene, clone size, D gene, CDR3 DNA, CDR3 protein. A D gene is named only where the DNA matches it firmly. Where a row states a size, it is once, few, many or the class of an expanded clone; other rows omit it.

v_gene: TRBV10-1
j_gene: TRBJ1-5
abundance: once
d_gene: -
CDR3nt: TGCGCCAGCAGTTCGAGTTTGAATCAGCCCCAGCATTTT
CDR3aa: CASSSSLNQPQHF

v_gene: TRBV14
j_gene: TRBJ2-3
abundance: -
d_gene: -
CDR3nt: TGTGCCAGCAGCCAAGGTGGGGTACAAACCGTGGCAGATACGCAGTATTTT
CDR3aa: CASSQGGVQTVADTQYF

v_gene: TRBV18
j_gene: TRBJ1-1
abundance: -
d_gene: -
CDR3nt: TGTGCCAGCTCACTTTCCTCAGGGCTTTTAACTGAAGCTTTCTTT
CDR3aa: CASSLSSGLLTEAFF

v_gene: TRBV6-6
j_gene: TRBJ1-3
abundance: -
d_gene: -
CDR3nt: TGTGCCAGCAGTTACTCCGGGGGGGGATCTGGAAACACCATATATTTT
CDR3aa: CASSYSGGGSGNTIYF

v_gene: TRBV7-8
j_gene: TRBJ1-2
abundance: -
d_gene: TRBD1
CDR3nt: TGTGCCAGCAGCTTAGTGACAGGGGTCTTTAGTAGTGGCTACACCTTC
CDR3aa: CASSLVTGVFSSGYTF

v_gene: TRBV9
j_gene: TRBJ2-1
abundance: -
d_gene: -
CDR3nt: TGTGCCAGCAGCGTAGGGCCTTACAATGAGCAGTTCTTC
CDR3aa: CASSVGPYNEQFF

v_gene: TRBV28
j_gene: TRBJ1-2
abundance: -
d_gene: TRBD1
CDR3nt: TGTGCCAGTATACCGGGACAGGGGGTCGGCGGCTACACCTTC
CDR3aa: CASIPGQGVGGYTF

v_gene: TRBV4-1
j_gene: TRBJ2-5
abundance: -
d_gene: -
CDR3nt: TGCGCCAGCAGCCCGGGGGCAGGGGGAGGGACCCAGTACTTC
CDR3aa: CASSPGAGGGTQYF

v_gene: TRBV5-1
j_gene: TRBJ2-1
abundance: -
d_gene: TRBD1
CDR3nt: TGCGCCAGCAGCTTAATGATACAGGGGAATGAGCAGTTCTTC
CDR3aa: CASSLMIQGNEQFF

v_gene: TRBV7-9
j_gene: TRBJ1-4
abundance: -
d_gene: TRBD1
CDR3nt: TGTGCCAGCAGCTTAAACAGGGGAGTCGAAAAACTGTTTTTT
CDR3aa: CASSLNRGVEKLFF

v_gene: TRBV6-5
j_gene: TRBJ1-1
abundance: -
d_gene: TRBD1
CDR3nt: TGTGCCAGCAGTTATTCTTGGACAGGGGGCACTGAAGCTTTCTTT
CDR3aa: CASSYSWTGGTEAFF

v_gene: TRBV11-3
j_gene: TRBJ2-3
abundance: -
d_gene: TRBD1
CDR3nt: TGTGCCAGCAGCTCACAGGGGGCGCCTGATACGCAGTATTTT
CDR3aa: CASSSQGAPDTQYF

v_gene: TRBV24-1
j_gene: TRBJ2-7
abundance: -
d_gene: TRBD1
CDR3nt: TGTGCCACCAGTGATGGGACAGCCTCTCCCTACGAGCAGTACTTC
CDR3aa: CATSDGTASPYEQYF

v_gene: TRBV4-1
j_gene: TRBJ1-2
abundance: -
d_gene: -
CDR3nt: TGCGCCAGCAGCCAGACCGAAGGGAACTATGGCTACACCTTC
CDR3aa: CASSQTEGNYGYTF

v_gene: TRBV6-5
j_gene: TRBJ1-1
abundance: -
d_gene: -
CDR3nt: TGTGCCAGCAGTTACGAGTGGACGAACACTGAAGCTTTCTTT
CDR3aa: CASSYEWTNTEAFF

v_gene: TRBV5-4
j_gene: TRBJ2-5
abundance: -
d_gene: TRBD1
CDR3nt: TGTGCCAGCAGCTCAAACCGACAGGGGGGGGAGACCCAGTACTTC
CDR3aa: CASSSNRQGGETQYF

v_gene: TRBV15
j_gene: TRBJ1-4
abundance: few
d_gene: TRBD1
CDR3nt: TGTGCCACCAGCTCACGTTCCGGGACAGGGGATGAAAAACTGTTTTTT
CDR3aa: CATSSRSGTGDEKLFF

v_gene: TRBV4-1
j_gene: TRBJ2-1
abundance: -
d_gene: TRBD2
CDR3nt: TGCGCCAGCAGCCATCGCGTCGGCGGGGGGTTTTACAATGAGCAGTTCTTC
CDR3aa: CASSHRVGGGFYNEQFF

v_gene: TRBV27
j_gene: TRBJ2-2
abundance: -
d_gene: TRBD1
CDR3nt: TGTGCCAGCAGTGAGGACAGGGGGCGGCCGAACACCGGGGAGCTGTTTTTT
CDR3aa: CASSEDRGRPNTGELFF

v_gene: TRBV19
j_gene: TRBJ1-3
abundance: -
d_gene: -
CDR3nt: TGTGCCAGTAGCCGCACGCTGCGGGGCTCTGGAAACACCATATATTTT
CDR3aa: CASSRTLRGSGNTIYF

v_gene: TRBV12-3/TRBV12-4
j_gene: TRBJ1-4
abundance: -
d_gene: -
CDR3nt: TGTGCCAGCAGTTTAGGTCTGGAATTAAAACTGTTTTTT
CDR3aa: CASSLGLELKLFF

v_gene: TRBV6-2/TRBV6-3
j_gene: TRBJ2-2
abundance: -
d_gene: -
CDR3nt: TGTGCCAGCAGTTACTCCCTCGGAAGGGCCGGGGAGCTGTTTTTT
CDR3aa: CASSYSLGRAGELFF

v_gene: TRBV5-4
j_gene: TRBJ1-4
abundance: once
d_gene: TRBD1
CDR3nt: TGTGCCAGCAGCTTGGGGGGACAGGGGGCTTTGGAAAAACTGTTTTTT
CDR3aa: CASSLGGQGALEKLFF

v_gene: TRBV9
j_gene: TRBJ2-1
abundance: -
d_gene: -
CDR3nt: TGTGCCAGCAGCGTAGCTCCGGCGTTTGGAGGGTTTATTGGGACTTCCTACAATGAGCAGTTCTTC
CDR3aa: CASSVAPAFGGFIGTSYNEQFF

v_gene: TRBV7-8
j_gene: TRBJ2-7
abundance: -
d_gene: TRBD2
CDR3nt: TGTGCCAGCAGCTCGGGATACTCACTAGCGGGGGACGAGCAGTACTTC
CDR3aa: CASSSGYSLAGDEQYF

v_gene: TRBV6-1
j_gene: TRBJ1-2
abundance: -
d_gene: -
CDR3nt: TGTGCCAGCAGTGAAGGTCAGGGCGGGGTCGGCTATGGCTACACCTTC
CDR3aa: CASSEGQGGVGYGYTF

v_gene: TRBV7-9
j_gene: TRBJ1-1
abundance: few
d_gene: TRBD1
CDR3nt: TGTGCCAGCAGCCCCGGGACAGAATACACTGAAGCTTTCTTT
CDR3aa: CASSPGTEYTEAFF

v_gene: TRBV5-1
j_gene: TRBJ1-4
abundance: -
d_gene: -
CDR3nt: TGCGCCAGCAGCTTGGACAGTAATCGAGAAAAACTGTTTTTT
CDR3aa: CASSLDSNREKLFF

v_gene: TRBV29-1
j_gene: TRBJ2-7
abundance: -
d_gene: -
CDR3nt: TGCAGCGTTGAGCGGGACAAGGGGCGATACGAGCAGTACTTC
CDR3aa: CSVERDKGRYEQYF

v_gene: TRBV10-1
j_gene: TRBJ2-3
abundance: -
d_gene: TRBD2
CDR3nt: TGCGCCAGCGCTGCCGGGAGGGGGACAGATACGCAGTATTTT
CDR3aa: CASAAGRGTDTQYF

v_gene: TRBV5-1
j_gene: TRBJ1-2
abundance: -
d_gene: -
CDR3nt: TGCGCCAGCCGTACCGGGACACCCAACGGCTACACCTTC
CDR3aa: CASRTGTPNGYTF

v_gene: TRBV28
j_gene: TRBJ1-5
abundance: -
d_gene: TRBD1
CDR3nt: TGTGCCAGCAGTTACTACCGGGACAGGTTGGATCAGCCCCAGCATTTT
CDR3aa: CASSYYRDRLDQPQHF

v_gene: TRBV5-1
j_gene: TRBJ2-2
abundance: -
d_gene: TRBD2
CDR3nt: TGCGCCAGCAGCTTGTCTCAAGCGGGGCTCACCGGGGAGCTGTTTTTT
CDR3aa: CASSLSQAGLTGELFF

v_gene: TRBV11-2
j_gene: TRBJ1-5
abundance: once
d_gene: -
CDR3nt: TGTGCCAGCAGCAGGGGGTCCGTGAATCAGCCCCAGCATTTT
CDR3aa: CASSRGSVNQPQHF

v_gene: TRBV15
j_gene: TRBJ1-4
abundance: -
d_gene: -
CDR3nt: TGTGCCACCAGCAGAGATGGCAGGGGAGGAGAAAAACTGTTTTTT
CDR3aa: CATSRDGRGGEKLFF

v_gene: TRBV10-3
j_gene: TRBJ1-6
abundance: -
d_gene: TRBD1
CDR3nt: TGTGCCATCAGACCGGGACAGGGAAAATCACCCCTCCACTTT
CDR3aa: CAIRPGQGKSPLHF

v_gene: TRBV20-1
j_gene: TRBJ2-1
abundance: -
d_gene: -
CDR3nt: TGCAGTGCTAGTACTGGGGGCGCCTACAATGAGCAGTTCTTC
CDR3aa: CSASTGGAYNEQFF

v_gene: TRBV5-5
j_gene: TRBJ1-3
abundance: -
d_gene: -
CDR3nt: TGTGCCAGCAGCTTGTCTGGGGGATCTGGAAACACCATATATTTT
CDR3aa: CASSLSGGSGNTIYF

v_gene: TRBV4-2
j_gene: TRBJ1-2
abundance: -
d_gene: TRBD1
CDR3nt: TGTGCCAGCAGAAAGGGACAGGCGAGAGATGGCTACACCTTC
CDR3aa: CASRKGQARDGYTF

v_gene: TRBV20-1
j_gene: TRBJ2-7
abundance: -
d_gene: TRBD2
CDR3nt: TGCAGTGCTAGTCTAGCGGGGTCCTCCTACGAGCAGTACTTC
CDR3aa: CSASLAGSSYEQYF

v_gene: TRBV5-4
j_gene: TRBJ1-2
abundance: -
d_gene: TRBD1
CDR3nt: TGTGCCAGCAGCTCGTCCGGGACAGGGGGCTACTATGGCTACACCTTC
CDR3aa: CASSSSGTGGYYGYTF